The source of this T cell receptor beta chain is a study of T-cell memory formation after mild COVID-19. Concerning this clonotype itself: Antigen: not known.

The germline V gene encodes CDR1 DFQATT and CDR2 SNEGSKA (reference sequence). Trimming cost V 4 bases and J 0 bases, with 15 bases left between them. There are 15 residues in the CDR3. One entry per CDR3 protein results from TCRdb running MiXCR on the 5' RACE reads. Counted here are some 600,000 distinct CDR3 sequences, around 15% occurring once; the ten biggest clones make up about 8.6%. Study-level results: A balance of CD4 and CD8 characterized clones contracting day 15 to 85, whereas later expanders leaned CD4+. For contracting clones, CD4+ ones sat mainly in CM and EM, CD8+ in EMRA.

The clonotype originates from an adult woman who had mild COVID-19 (a few samples of this study predate the infection). Cell type and time point are not known. The specimen was PBMCs or a T cell subset sorted from them (not recorded which). The gene calls are TRBV20-1 and TRBJ1-2, with TRBD1 as a possible D gene (5 bases). The CDR3 DNA follows: TGCAGTGCTAACCCCGGGACGGCGACTAACTATGGCTACACCTTC. Amino acids: CSANPGTATNYGYTF.